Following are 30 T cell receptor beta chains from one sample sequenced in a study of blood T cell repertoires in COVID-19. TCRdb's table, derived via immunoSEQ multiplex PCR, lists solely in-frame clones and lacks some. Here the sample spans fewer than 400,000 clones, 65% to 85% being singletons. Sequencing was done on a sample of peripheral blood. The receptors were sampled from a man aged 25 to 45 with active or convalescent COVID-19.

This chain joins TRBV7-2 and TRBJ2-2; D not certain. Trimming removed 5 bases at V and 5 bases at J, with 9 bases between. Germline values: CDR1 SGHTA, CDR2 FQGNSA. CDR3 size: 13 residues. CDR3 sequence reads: CASSPIVTGELFF. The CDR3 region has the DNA TGTGCCAGCAGCCCGATAGTAACCGGGGAGCTGTTTTTT.

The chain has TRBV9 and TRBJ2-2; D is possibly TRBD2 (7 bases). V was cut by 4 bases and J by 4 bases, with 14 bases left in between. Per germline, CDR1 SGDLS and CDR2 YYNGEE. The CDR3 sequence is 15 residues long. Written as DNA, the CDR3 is TGTGCCAGCAGCTCTCGGGGGGCGACCACCGGGGAGCTGTTTTTT. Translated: CASSSRGATTGELFF. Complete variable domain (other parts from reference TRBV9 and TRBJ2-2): DSGVTQTPKHLITATGQRVTLRCSPRSGDLSVYWYQQSLDQGLQFLIQYYNGEERAKGNILERFSAQQFPDLHSELNLSSLELGDSALYFCASSSRGATTGELFFGEGSRLTVL.

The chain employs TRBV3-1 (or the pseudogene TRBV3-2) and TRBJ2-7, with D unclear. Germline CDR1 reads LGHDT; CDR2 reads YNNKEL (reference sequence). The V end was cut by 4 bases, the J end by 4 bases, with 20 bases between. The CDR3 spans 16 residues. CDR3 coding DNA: TGTGCCAGCAGCCTCCGCTCGGCGGCCCTTAGATACGAGCAGTACTTC. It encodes CASSLRSAALRYEQYF.

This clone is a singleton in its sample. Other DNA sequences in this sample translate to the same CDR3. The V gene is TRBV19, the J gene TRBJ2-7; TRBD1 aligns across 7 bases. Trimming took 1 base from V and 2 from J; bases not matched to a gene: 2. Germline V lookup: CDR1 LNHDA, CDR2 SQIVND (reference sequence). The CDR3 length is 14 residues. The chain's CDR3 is CASSIGQGAYEQYF. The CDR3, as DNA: TGTGCCAGTAGTATAGGACAGGGCGCCTACGAGCAGTACTTC.

The CDR3 loop reads CASSIFQGRDGYTF. CDR3 bases: TGTGCCAGCAGCATATTCCAGGGGAGGGATGGCTACACCTTC. The chain links TRBV21-1 to TRBJ1-2. TRBV21-1 has pseudogene status. There are 14 residues in the CDR3.

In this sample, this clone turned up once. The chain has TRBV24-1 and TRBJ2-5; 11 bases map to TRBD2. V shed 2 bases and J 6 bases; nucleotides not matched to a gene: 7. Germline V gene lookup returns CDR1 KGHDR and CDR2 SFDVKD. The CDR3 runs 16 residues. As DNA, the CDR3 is TGTGCCACCAGTGATTACGCGACTAGCGGGGCGAAGACCCAGTACTTC. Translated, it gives CATSDYATSGAKTQYF.

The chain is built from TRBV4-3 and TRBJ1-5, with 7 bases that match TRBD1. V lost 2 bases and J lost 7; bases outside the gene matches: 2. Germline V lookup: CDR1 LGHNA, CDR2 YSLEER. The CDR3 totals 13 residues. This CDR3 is CASSQRQGQPQHF. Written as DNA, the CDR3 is TGCGCCAGCAGCCAACGACAGGGCCAGCCCCAGCATTTT.

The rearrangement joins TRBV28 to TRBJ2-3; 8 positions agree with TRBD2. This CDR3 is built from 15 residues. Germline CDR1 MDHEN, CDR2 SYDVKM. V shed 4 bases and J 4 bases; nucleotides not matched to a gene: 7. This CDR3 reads CASSYPAGESDTQYF. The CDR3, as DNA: TGTGCCAGCAGTTACCCAGCGGGAGAATCAGATACGCAGTATTTT.

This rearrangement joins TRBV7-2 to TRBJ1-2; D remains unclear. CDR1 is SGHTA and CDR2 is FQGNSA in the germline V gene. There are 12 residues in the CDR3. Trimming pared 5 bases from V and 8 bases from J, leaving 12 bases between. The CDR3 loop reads CASSPAGEGYTF. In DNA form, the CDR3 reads TGTGCCAGCAGCCCTGCGGGCGAAGGCTACACCTTC.

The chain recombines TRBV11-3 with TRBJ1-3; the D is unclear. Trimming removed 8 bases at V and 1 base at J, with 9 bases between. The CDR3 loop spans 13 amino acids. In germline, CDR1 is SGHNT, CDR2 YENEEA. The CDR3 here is CASSVGSGNTIYF. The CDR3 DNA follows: TGTGCCAGCTCCGTCGGGTCTGGAAACACCATATATTTT.

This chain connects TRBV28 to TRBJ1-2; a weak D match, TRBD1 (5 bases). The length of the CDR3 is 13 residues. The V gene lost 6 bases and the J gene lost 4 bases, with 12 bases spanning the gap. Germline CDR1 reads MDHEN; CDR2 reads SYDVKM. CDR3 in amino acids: CASSSPGGYGYTF. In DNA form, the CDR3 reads TGTGCCAGCAGCAGCCCGGGGGGCTATGGCTACACCTTC.

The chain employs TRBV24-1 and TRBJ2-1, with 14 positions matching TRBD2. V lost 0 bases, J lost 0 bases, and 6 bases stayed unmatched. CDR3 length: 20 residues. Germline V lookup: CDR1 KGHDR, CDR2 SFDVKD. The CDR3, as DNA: TGTGCCACCAGTGATTTGTGGACTAGCGGGGGGCAAAGCTCCTACAATGAGCAGTTCTTC. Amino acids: CATSDLWTSGGQSSYNEQFF.

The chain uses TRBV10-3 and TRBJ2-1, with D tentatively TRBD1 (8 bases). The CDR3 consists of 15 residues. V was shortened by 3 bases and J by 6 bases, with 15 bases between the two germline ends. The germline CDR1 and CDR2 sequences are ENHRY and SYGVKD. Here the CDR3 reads CAISEKQGGGNEQFF. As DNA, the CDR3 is TGTGCCATCAGTGAAAAACAGGGGGGGGGCAATGAGCAGTTCTTC.

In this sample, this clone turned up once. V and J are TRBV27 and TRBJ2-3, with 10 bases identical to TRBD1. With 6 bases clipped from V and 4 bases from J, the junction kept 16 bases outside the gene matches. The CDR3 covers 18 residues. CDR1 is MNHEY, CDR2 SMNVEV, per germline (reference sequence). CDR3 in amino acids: CASRPRDRGLVAADTQYF. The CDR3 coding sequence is TGTGCCAGCAGACCCCGGGACAGGGGACTAGTCGCCGCAGATACGCAGTATTTT.

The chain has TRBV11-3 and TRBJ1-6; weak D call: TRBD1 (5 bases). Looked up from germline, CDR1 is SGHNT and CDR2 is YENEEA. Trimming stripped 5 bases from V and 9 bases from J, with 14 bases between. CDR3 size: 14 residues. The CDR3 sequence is CASSDRGIFSPLHF. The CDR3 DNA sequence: TGTGCCAGCAGCGATAGGGGTATTTTTTCACCCCTCCACTTT.

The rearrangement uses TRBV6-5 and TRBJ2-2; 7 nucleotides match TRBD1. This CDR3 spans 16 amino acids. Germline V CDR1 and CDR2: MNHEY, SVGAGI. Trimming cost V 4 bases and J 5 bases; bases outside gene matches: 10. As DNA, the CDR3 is TGTGCCAGCAGTTTCAGGGGGAGTCTCCTAACCGGGGAGCTGTTTTTT. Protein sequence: CASSFRGSLLTGELFF.

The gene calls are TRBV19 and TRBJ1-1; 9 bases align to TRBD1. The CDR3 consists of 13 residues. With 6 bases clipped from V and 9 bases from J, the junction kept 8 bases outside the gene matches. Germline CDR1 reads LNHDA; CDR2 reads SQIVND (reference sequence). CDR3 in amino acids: CASSLPGQGKAFF. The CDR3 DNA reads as TGTGCCAGTAGCCTACCGGGACAGGGTAAAGCTTTCTTT.

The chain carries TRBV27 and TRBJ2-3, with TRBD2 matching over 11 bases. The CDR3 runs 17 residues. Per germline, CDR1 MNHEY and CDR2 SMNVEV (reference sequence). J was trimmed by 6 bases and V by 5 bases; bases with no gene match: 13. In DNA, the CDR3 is TGTGCCAGCAGTCCAGGAGCGGGACTAGCGGTTTTTGATACGCAGTATTTT. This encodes CASSPGAGLAVFDTQYF.

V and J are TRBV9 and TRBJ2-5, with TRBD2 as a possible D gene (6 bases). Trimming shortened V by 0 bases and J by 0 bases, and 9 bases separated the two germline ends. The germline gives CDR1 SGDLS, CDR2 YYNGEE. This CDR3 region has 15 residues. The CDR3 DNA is TGTGCCAGCAGCGTAGCCGGCGGGGACCAAGAGACCCAGTACTTC. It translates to CASSVAGGDQETQYF.

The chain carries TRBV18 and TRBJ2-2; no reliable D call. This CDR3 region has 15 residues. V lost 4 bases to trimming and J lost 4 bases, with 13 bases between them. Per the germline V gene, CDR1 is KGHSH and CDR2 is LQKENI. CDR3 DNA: TGTGCCAGCTCACATACCAGGCCCCCCACCGGGGAGCTGTTTTTT. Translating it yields CASSHTRPPTGELFF.

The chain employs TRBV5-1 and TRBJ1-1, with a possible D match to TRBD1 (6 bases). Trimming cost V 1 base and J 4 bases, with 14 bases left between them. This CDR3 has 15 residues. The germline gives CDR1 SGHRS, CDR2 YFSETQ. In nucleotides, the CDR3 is TGCGCCAGCAGCTTGTATGGACAGCGGGGCACTGAAGCTTTCTTT. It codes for CASSLYGQRGTEAFF. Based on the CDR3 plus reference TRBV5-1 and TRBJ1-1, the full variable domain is KAGVTQTPRYLIKTRGQQVTLSCSPISGHRSVSWYQQTPGQGLQFLFEYFSETQRNKGNFPGRFSGRQFSNSRSEMNVSTLELGDSALYLCASSLYGQRGTEAFFGQGTRLTVV.

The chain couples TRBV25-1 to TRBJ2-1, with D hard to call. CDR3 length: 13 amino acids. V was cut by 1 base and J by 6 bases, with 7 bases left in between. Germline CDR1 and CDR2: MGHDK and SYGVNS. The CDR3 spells CASSEFGPNEQFF. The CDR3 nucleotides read TGTGCCAGCAGTGAATTTGGCCCCAATGAGCAGTTCTTC.

The CDR3 sequence: CAWSTTRGNEQFF. The CDR3 coding sequence is TGTGCCTGGAGTACGACGAGAGGGAATGAGCAGTTCTTC. V is TRBV30 and J is TRBJ2-1; weak D call: TRBD2 (5 bases). V lost 2 bases to trimming and J lost 7 bases, with 12 bases between them. CDR1 and CDR2 from the germline V gene are GTSNPN and SVGIG (reference sequence). This CDR3 spans 13 amino acids.

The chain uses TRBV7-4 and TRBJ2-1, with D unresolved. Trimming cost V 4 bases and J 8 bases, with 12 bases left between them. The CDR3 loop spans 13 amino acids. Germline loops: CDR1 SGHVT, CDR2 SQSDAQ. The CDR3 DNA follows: TGTGCCAGCAGCTCTCCTCTTGTCCATGAGCAGTTCTTC. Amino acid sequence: CASSSPLVHEQFF.

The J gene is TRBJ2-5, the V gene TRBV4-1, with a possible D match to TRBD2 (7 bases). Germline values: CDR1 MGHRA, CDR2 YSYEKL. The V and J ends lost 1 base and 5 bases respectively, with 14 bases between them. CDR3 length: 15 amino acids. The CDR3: CASSQVAGAAETQYF. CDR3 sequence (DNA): TGCGCCAGCAGCCAAGTGGCGGGGGCGGCGGAGACCCAGTACTTC.

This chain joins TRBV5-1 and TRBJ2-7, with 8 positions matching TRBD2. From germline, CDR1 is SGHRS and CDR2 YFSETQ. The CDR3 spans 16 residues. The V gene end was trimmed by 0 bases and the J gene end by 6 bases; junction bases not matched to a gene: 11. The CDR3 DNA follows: TGCGCCAGCAGCTTGGGGCCGCTAGCGGGTGCCTCCGAGCAGTACTTC. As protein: CASSLGPLAGASEQYF.

Here the CDR3 reads CAAGTSGIYEQYF. CDR3 nucleotides: TGTGCAGCCGGGACTAGCGGAATCTACGAGCAGTACTTC. The genes are TRBV30 and TRBJ2-7; 11 bases fit TRBD2. CDR1 is GTSNPN and CDR2 is SVGIG in the germline V gene (reference sequence). The CDR3 spans 13 residues.

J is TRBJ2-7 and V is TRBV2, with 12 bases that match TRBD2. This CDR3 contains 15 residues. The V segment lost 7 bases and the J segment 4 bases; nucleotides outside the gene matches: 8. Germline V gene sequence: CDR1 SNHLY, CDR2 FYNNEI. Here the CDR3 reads CASMEASGRVYEQYF. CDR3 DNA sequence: TGTGCCAGCATGGAGGCTAGCGGGAGGGTTTACGAGCAGTACTTC.

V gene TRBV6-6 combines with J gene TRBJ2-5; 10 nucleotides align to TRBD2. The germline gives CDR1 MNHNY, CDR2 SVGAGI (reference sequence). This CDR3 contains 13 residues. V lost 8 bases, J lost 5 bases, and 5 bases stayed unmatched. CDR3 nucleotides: TGTGCCAGCGGTTCAGCGGGGGGGGAGACCCAGTACTTC. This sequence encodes CASGSAGGETQYF.

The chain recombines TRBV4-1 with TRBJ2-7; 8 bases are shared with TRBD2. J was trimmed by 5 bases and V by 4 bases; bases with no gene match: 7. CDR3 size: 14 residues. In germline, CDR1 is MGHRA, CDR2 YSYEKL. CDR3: CASSRSGRSDEQYF. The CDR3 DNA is TGCGCCAGCAGCCGGAGCGGGAGAAGCGACGAGCAGTACTTC.